Below, 30 T cell receptor beta chains from the same sample are listed, as sequenced in a study of blood T cell repertoires in COVID-19. Assay: immunoSEQ multiplex PCR; the TCRdb copy retains only in-frame clones and omits some. Here the sample spans some 100,000 clones, approximately 84% being singletons. Sequenced input: peripheral blood. The receptors were gathered from a woman in her fifties or sixties with acute or convalescent COVID-19.

The rearrangement links TRBV30 to TRBJ2-7; 7 positions match TRBD1. V shed 2 bases, J shed 6 bases, and the junction held 7 bases outside the gene matches. The CDR3 spans 13 residues. Germline CDR1 reads GTSNPN; CDR2 reads SVGIG (reference sequence). The CDR3 loop reads CAWSSTGFGEQYF. CDR3 nucleotides: TGTGCCTGGAGTTCGACAGGGTTTGGCGAGCAGTACTTC.

This sequence joins TRBV30 and TRBJ1-4, with D perhaps matching TRBD1 (5 bases). Trimming pared 4 bases from V and 8 bases from J, leaving 17 bases between. The CDR3 extends over 14 amino acids. Germline V gives CDR1 GTSNPN, CDR2 SVGIG (reference sequence). CDR3 in amino acids: CAWNRGLAGEKLFF. CDR3 nucleotides: TGTGCCTGGAATAGGGGTCTCGCTGGGGAAAAACTGTTTTTT.

The chain uses TRBV7-3 and TRBJ2-1; 14 nucleotides align to TRBD2. V lost 4 bases to trimming and J lost 10 bases; unmatched junction nucleotides: 6. Looked up from germline, CDR1 is SGHTA and CDR2 is FQGTGA. This CDR3 spans 15 amino acids. CDR3: CASSSATSGGAEQFF. The CDR3 DNA follows: TGTGCCAGCAGCTCAGCGACTAGCGGGGGGGCCGAGCAGTTCTTC.

This chain connects TRBV2 to TRBJ2-5; TRBD2 might be the D (6 bases). The CDR3 has 15 amino acids. V was shortened by 6 bases and J by 1 base, with 15 bases between the two germline ends. Germline V gene data show CDR1 as SNHLY and CDR2 as FYNNEI. Written as DNA, the CDR3 is TGTGCCAGCAGGGCCCGGAGGGCTACCCAAGAGACCCAGTACTTC. It specifies CASRARRATQETQYF.

This clone was counted a single time. This chain connects TRBV11-2 to TRBJ1-6; D gene unclear. Deletions cut 4 bases from V and 10 bases from J, with 8 bases between. This CDR3 spans 12 amino acids. Per the germline V gene, CDR1 is SGHAT and CDR2 is FQNNGV. The CDR3 nucleotides read TGTGCCAGCAGCTCCTCCGTCTCACCCCTCCACTTT. Protein product: CASSSSVSPLHF.

The rearrangement uses TRBV10-3 and TRBJ2-7, with D possibly being TRBD1 (6 bases). V was cut by 0 bases and J by 3 bases, with 12 bases left in between. This CDR3 is built from 15 residues. Germline assignment: CDR1 ENHRY and CDR2 SYGVKD. The CDR3 protein is CAISESGQGYYEQYF. CDR3 coding DNA: TGTGCCATCAGTGAGTCCGGGCAGGGGTACTACGAGCAGTACTTC.

The rearrangement links TRBV7-2 to TRBJ2-3, with TRBD2 matching 10 bases. The CDR3 totals 15 residues. Germline CDR1 and CDR2: SGHTA and FQGNSA. The V segment lost 4 bases and the J segment 10 bases; nucleotides outside the gene matches: 11. The DNA for the CDR3 is TGTGCCAGCAGCTCTCGCGGACTAGCGGAGGCAGCGCAGTATTTT. Encoded protein: CASSSRGLAEAAQYF.

V is TRBV28 and J is TRBJ2-6; 11 bases line up with TRBD2. The CDR3 totals 17 residues. Germline CDR1 is MDHEN and CDR2 is SYDVKM. V lost 6 bases, J lost 1 base, and 5 bases stayed unmatched. CDR3 DNA sequence: TGTGCCAGCAGCACTCGGACTAGCGGGTCTGGGGCCAACGTCCTGACTTTC. Its translation is CASSTRTSGSGANVLTF. Complete variable domain (other parts from reference TRBV28 and TRBJ2-6): DVKVTQSSRYLVKRTGEKVFLECVQDMDHENMFWYRQDPGLGLRLIYFSYDVKMKEKGDIPEGYSVSREKKERFSLILESASTNQTSMYLCASSTRTSGSGANVLTFGAGSRLTVL.

This rearrangement joins TRBV6-5 to TRBJ2-1, with TRBD1 matching over 8 bases. Per the germline V gene, CDR1 is MNHEY and CDR2 is SVGAGI. The CDR3 loop spans 13 amino acids. V trimming: 6 bases; J trimming: 7 bases; junction bases outside the gene matches: 5. The CDR3 region is CASRRDRGNEQFF. CDR3 sequence (DNA): TGTGCCAGCAGACGCGACAGGGGTAATGAGCAGTTCTTC.

The CDR3 reads CASSSTESNTEAFF. Here the CDR3 DNA reads TGTGCCAGCAGTTCGACAGAATCGAACACTGAAGCTTTCTTT. The J gene is TRBJ1-1, the V gene TRBV6-5; TRBD1 might be the D (5 bases). The ends were cut back, 4 bases at V and 1 base at J, with 10 bases in the middle. Germline V gene data show CDR1 as MNHEY and CDR2 as SVGAGI. The CDR3 loop spans 14 amino acids.

The gene calls are TRBV28 and TRBJ1-2; D may be TRBD1 (5 bases). Germline assignment: CDR1 MDHEN and CDR2 SYDVKM. With 5 bases removed from V and 4 bases from J, the gap between germline ends came to 14 bases. This CDR3 spans 14 amino acids. The CDR3, as DNA: TGTGCCAGCAGTCCCCCAGACAGCCGCTATGGCTACACCTTC. Protein sequence: CASSPPDSRYGYTF.

The chain links TRBV28 to TRBJ1-2; tentatively, D is TRBD1 (6 bases). This CDR3 is 14 amino acids long. The germline gives CDR1 MDHEN, CDR2 SYDVKM. The V and J ends lost 3 bases and 5 bases respectively, with 13 bases between them. Here the CDR3 reads CASSLTGTTYGYTF. The CDR3 DNA sequence: TGTGCCAGCAGTTTGACCGGGACAACGTATGGCTACACCTTC.

The chain is built from TRBV18 and TRBJ1-2, with TRBD1 identical over 9 bases. Germline loops: CDR1 KGHSH, CDR2 LQKENI. The J segment lost 7 bases and the V segment lost 3 bases, leaving 6 bases of the junction unmatched. The CDR3 is made up of 14 amino acids. The DNA of the CDR3 is TGTGCCAGCTCACCGGGACAGGGCCGAAGTGGCTACACCTTC. Its translation: CASSPGQGRSGYTF. Full variable domain (remainder filled in from reference TRBV18 and TRBJ1-2): NAGVMQNPRHLVRRRGQEARLRCSPMKGHSHVYWYRQLPEEGLKFMVYLQKENIIDESGMPKERFSAEFPKEGPSILRIQQVVRGDSAAYFCASSPGQGRSGYTFGSGTRLTVV.

This clone was observed a single time. The chain couples TRBV11-3 to TRBJ2-5, with no clear D. Germline values: CDR1 SGHNT, CDR2 YENEEA. Trimming cost V 5 bases and J 3 bases, with 4 bases left between them. This CDR3 is 11 amino acids long. CDR3 in amino acids: CASSNKETQYF. The CDR3 DNA reads as TGTGCCAGCAGCAATAAAGAGACCCAGTACTTC.

This clone was seen only a few times. The chain employs TRBV5-6 and TRBJ2-2; 9 bases match TRBD2. This CDR3 is built from 19 residues. J was trimmed by 2 bases and V by 4 bases; bases with no gene match: 15. CDR1 and CDR2 (germline): SGHDT, YYEEEE. CDR3: CASSPLGGSGGTNTGELFF. The CDR3 bases are TGTGCCAGCAGCCCCCTGGGTGGTAGCGGGGGAACTAACACCGGGGAGCTGTTTTTT.

In DNA form, the CDR3 reads TGTGCCAGCAGAGGACAGGGTAACCCAAGGGGAAACACCATATATTTT. Protein product: CASRGQGNPRGNTIYF. The chain is built from TRBV28 and TRBJ1-3; 8 bases line up with TRBD1. The V gene end was trimmed by 6 bases and the J gene end by 4 bases; junction bases not matched to a gene: 11. Germline V gene data show CDR1 as MDHEN and CDR2 as SYDVKM. This CDR3 is built from 16 residues.

In this sample, this clone turned up once. The V and J genes are TRBV5-4 and TRBJ2-7, with 11 positions matching TRBD2. Per germline, CDR1 SGHNT and CDR2 YYREEE (reference sequence). This CDR3 has 15 residues. Germline trimming cut 2 bases from V and 3 bases from J; bases unmatched to any gene: 4. The CDR3 DNA follows: TGTGCCAGCAGCTTTCTAGCGGGGGGAATCTACGAGCAGTACTTC. Protein: CASSFLAGGIYEQYF.

The gene calls are TRBV9 and TRBJ1-3; D perhaps matches TRBD1 (6 bases). CDR1 and CDR2 from the germline V gene are SGDLS and YYNGEE. V was shortened by 3 bases and J by 0 bases, with 10 bases between the two germline ends. This CDR3 comprises 15 residues. For the CDR3, the DNA is TGTGCCAGCAGCGCCACAGGGATCTCTGGAAACACCATATATTTT. Residues: CASSATGISGNTIYF.

This clone came up once. The chain has TRBV27 and TRBJ1-2; 9 bases align to TRBD1. J lost 4 bases, V lost 6 bases, and 12 bases had no gene match. Per the germline V gene, CDR1 is MNHEY and CDR2 is SMNVEV (reference sequence). The CDR3 contains 16 residues. The DNA of the CDR3 is TGTGCCAGCAGCTTAAGCGGGACAGGGAGTAGCTATGGCTACACCTTC. The encoded protein is CASSLSGTGSSYGYTF.

The chain couples TRBV6-6 to TRBJ1-3, with D unclear. Deletions cut 6 bases from V and 0 bases from J, with 6 bases between. The CDR3 is 13 amino acids. CDR1 and CDR2 from the germline V gene are MNHNY and SVGAGI (reference sequence). The CDR3 coding sequence is TGTGCCAGCAGACAGTCCTCTGGAAACACCATATATTTT. It yields the protein CASRQSSGNTIYF.

The rearrangement joins TRBV4-3 to TRBJ2-3; D gene unclear. CDR3 size: 16 residues. Looked up from germline, CDR1 is LGHNA and CDR2 is YSLEER. V shed 0 bases and J shed 2 bases, with 12 bases lying between them. CDR3 in DNA: TGCGCCAGCAGCCAAGATTATAGCCTTTTCACAGATACGCAGTATTTT. It codes for CASSQDYSLFTDTQYF.

The chain carries TRBV30 and TRBJ1-5; D call uncertain. Germline loops: CDR1 GTSNPN, CDR2 SVGIG (reference sequence). The CDR3 is 17 residues long. V gave up 2 bases and J gave up 0 bases, with 17 bases separating them. CDR3 nucleotides: TGTGCCTGGAGTAGAGAGGGTTACCAGAATAGCAATCAGCCCCAGCATTTT. Translated: CAWSREGYQNSNQPQHF.

V is TRBV4-3 and J is TRBJ1-5; TRBD1 might be the D (6 bases). This CDR3 has 17 residues. Trimming stripped 4 bases from V and 0 bases from J, with 16 bases between. From germline, CDR1 is LGHNA and CDR2 YSLEER. The CDR3 region is CASSPGIRGNSNQPQHF. The CDR3 DNA reads TGCGCCAGCAGCCCGGGAATCAGGGGTAATAGCAATCAGCCCCAGCATTTT.

The chain is built from TRBV5-3 and TRBJ1-2, with 7 bases matching TRBD1. TRBV5-3 is an ORF for which the function is uncertain. V dropped 4 bases and J dropped 2; count of bases not matched to a gene: 5. There are 14 residues in the CDR3. CDR3 sequence (DNA): TGTGCCAGAAGCAAAAGGGACAGCAACTATGGCTACACCTTC. Its protein is CARSKRDSNYGYTF.

The chain carries TRBV28 and TRBJ2-1; perhaps TRBD1 as D (6 bases). Germline-derived CDR1 and CDR2 are MDHEN and SYDVKM. The CDR3 totals 16 residues. Trimming took 7 bases from V and 4 from J, leaving 20 bases between them. CDR3 in DNA: TGTGCCAGCAAACTGCAGGGGTCGTGGGTATACAATGAGCAGTTCTTC. This gives the protein CASKLQGSWVYNEQFF.

V usage is TRBV10-3 and J usage is TRBJ2-2; 9 bases agree with TRBD2. Trimming removed 2 bases from V and 4 bases from J; junction bases left unmatched: 8. This CDR3 contains 17 residues. CDR1 and CDR2 from the germline V gene are ENHRY and SYGVKD. The CDR3: CAISETSAGGLTGELFF. The CDR3 DNA reads TGTGCCATCAGTGAGACGTCGGCGGGGGGGCTCACCGGGGAGCTGTTTTTT.

The rearrangement uses TRBV6-5 and TRBJ1-2, with D unresolved. The CDR3 covers 14 residues. V lost 3 bases and J 1 base, leaving 9 bases between the germline ends. Germline V gives CDR1 MNHEY, CDR2 SVGAGI. The DNA of the CDR3 is TGTGCCAGCAGTTATGCCCGGGATAACTATGGCTACACCTTC. Protein product: CASSYARDNYGYTF.

The gene calls are TRBV5-1 and TRBJ2-2; D unresolved. Germline lookup yields CDR1 SGHRS and CDR2 YFSETQ. The CDR3 runs to 15 residues. V was trimmed by 1 base and J by 1 base, leaving 8 bases between them. This CDR3 reads CASSLMAGNTGELFF. The CDR3 nucleotides are TGCGCCAGCAGCTTGATGGCAGGGAACACCGGGGAGCTGTTTTTT.

The CDR3 nucleotides are TGTGCCAGCAGTGAGTTTTCAGGGATTAATTCACCCCTCCACTTT. Encoded protein: CASSEFSGINSPLHF. The rearrangement uses TRBV2 and TRBJ1-6, with a possible D match to TRBD1 (5 bases). Trimming stripped 3 bases from V and 6 bases from J, with 12 bases between. This CDR3 spans 15 amino acids. Germline CDR1 is SNHLY and CDR2 is FYNNEI. The full variable domain, with the rest looked up from reference TRBV2 and TRBJ1-6, is EPEVTQTPSHQVTQMGQEVILRCVPISNHLYFYWYRQILGQKVEFLVSFYNNEISEKSEIFDDQFSVERPDGSNFTLKIRSTKLEDSAMYFCASSEFSGINSPLHFGNGTRLTVT.

This clone was observed once. The chain recombines TRBV24-1 with TRBJ2-2, with D perhaps TRBD1 (5 bases). Germline loops: CDR1 KGHDR, CDR2 SFDVKD. The CDR3 is made up of 14 amino acids. V was clipped by 6 bases and J by 1 base, with 8 bases between them. The CDR3 nucleotides read TGTGCCACCAGTATGGGGCGGAACACCGGGGAGCTGTTTTTT. This sequence encodes CATSMGRNTGELFF.